The following is a TCR beta chain sequence with its context. Its antigen is unidentified. This entry belongs to a study of shared clonotypes between healthy human individuals. General observations from the study: The study found about 5% of naive CD4 clonotypes shared across a handful of donors.

The germline gives CDR1 SGHNT, CDR2 YYREEE (reference sequence). Deletions cut 4 bases from V and 7 bases from J, with 12 bases between. The CDR3 is 12 residues long. CD8 cells classed as naive were CD45RO-negative and positively selected for CCR7, excluding terminally differentiated effector memory CD45RA+ cells. Clones were sequenced by immunoSEQ multiplex PCR, and TCRdb holds only the in-frame ones, with some missing. The data show around 2,000,000 clones, over 85% seen once. The sequence was obtained from a man younger than 35 in good health. The chain uses TRBV5-4 and TRBJ2-7; tentative D call: TRBD2 (5 bases). The source material was naive CD8+ T cells sorted from blood. The CDR3 nucleotides are TGTGCCAGCAGCGGAGGCCTGAGGGAGCAGTACTTC. It codes for CASSGGLREQYF.